Below, 32 T cell receptor beta chains from the same sample are listed, as sequenced in a study of T cells after yellow fever vaccination (dated by TCRdb to the late 2010s). The library was made by 5' RACE. The sequencer listed for this sample is Illumina HiSeq 2500. TCRdb trimmed public reads at Q25 via fastp, called clones via MiXCR and kept in-frame beta chains. Every entry covers one CDR3 protein and lists the most common genes and DNA from its rows. This sample has 500,000 to 650,000 distinct CDR3 sequences in its table, and roughly 12% of those were observed once. The top ten hold around 14% of the sample. The treatment or condition label corresponds to: live attenuated yellow fever vaccine strain. Here the sequenced sample was PBMCs, taken on the day of the yellow fever booster vaccination. The receptors were gathered from a young man who received the YFV17D yellow fever vaccine.

This chain joins TRBV11-2 and TRBJ2-2, with 9 bases matching TRBD2. Per the germline V gene, CDR1 is SGHAT and CDR2 is FQNNGV. The CDR3 has 16 residues. Losses at the gene ends were 1 base for V and 3 bases for J; bases not matched to a gene: 3. CDR3 coding DNA: TGTGCCAGCAGCTTAGTAGCGGGAGCGGACACCGGGGAGCTGTTTTTT. This gives the protein CASSLVAGADTGELFF. Combining the CDR3 with reference TRBV11-2 and TRBJ2-2 gives the whole variable domain EAGVAQSPRYKIIEKRQSVAFWCNPISGHATLYWYQQILGQGPKLLIQFQNNGVVDDSQLPKDRFSAERLKGVDSTLKIQPAKLEDSAVYLCASSLVAGADTGELFFGEGSRLTVL.

This chain connects TRBV6-6 to TRBJ2-7; unclear D gene. Germline loops: CDR1 MNHNY, CDR2 SVGAGI (reference sequence). Trimming stripped 2 bases from V and 5 bases from J, with 10 bases between. This CDR3 contains 13 residues. This CDR3 is CASSYTSIDEQYF. CDR3 DNA: TGTGCCAGCAGTTACACCTCCATTGACGAGCAGTACTTC.

The chain combines TRBV7-2 with TRBJ2-7; D unclear. This CDR3 region has 12 residues. Germline CDR1 is SGHTA and CDR2 is FQGNSA. Trimming left V 5 bases short and J 3 bases short, with 8 bases between. CDR3 sequence: CASSETFYEQYF. For the CDR3, the DNA is TGTGCCAGCAGCGAGACATTCTACGAGCAGTACTTC. The full variable domain, with the rest looked up from reference TRBV7-2 and TRBJ2-7, is GAGVSQSPSNKVTEKGKDVELRCDPISGHTALYWYRQSLGQGLEFLIYFQGNSAPDKSGLPSDRFSAERTGGSVSTLTIQRTQQEDSAVYLCASSETFYEQYFGPGTRLTVT.

The chain employs TRBV3-1 and TRBJ2-1; perhaps TRBD1 as D (5 bases). The CDR3 totals 15 residues. The germline CDR1 and CDR2 sequences are LGHDT and YNNKEL (reference sequence). V gave up 0 bases and J gave up 6 bases, with 12 bases separating them. CDR3 bases: TGTGCCAGCAGCCAAGATCGTGCCAGGGTCAATGAGCAGTTCTTC. It encodes CASSQDRARVNEQFF.

This rearrangement joins TRBV7-2 to TRBJ2-1, with a tentative D call TRBD2 (6 bases). V was trimmed by 1 base and J by 8 bases, leaving 6 bases between them. The CDR3 spans 12 residues. Germline-derived CDR1 and CDR2 are SGHTA and FQGNSA. DNA of the CDR3: TGTGCCAGCAGCTTAGGGGAGGATGAGCAGTTCTTC. Amino acids: CASSLGEDEQFF. Variable domain in full (rest from reference TRBV7-2 and TRBJ2-1): GAGVSQSPSNKVTEKGKDVELRCDPISGHTALYWYRQSLGQGLEFLIYFQGNSAPDKSGLPSDRFSAERTGGSVSTLTIQRTQQEDSAVYLCASSLGEDEQFFGPGTRLTVL.

The chain combines TRBV10-2 with TRBJ2-7; 10 bases map to TRBD2. Trimming at V came to 8 bases and at J to 0 bases, leaving 13 bases not matched to a gene. CDR1 is WSHSY, CDR2 SAAADI, per germline. This CDR3 comprises 17 residues. The CDR3 is CASLLAGDSGHSYEQYF. DNA for the CDR3: TGCGCCAGCCTCCTAGCGGGAGATAGCGGCCACTCCTACGAGCAGTACTTC.

The chain links TRBV20-1 to TRBJ2-3; 9 positions agree with TRBD2. V dropped 7 bases and J dropped 0; count of bases not matched to a gene: 2. The CDR3 totals 13 residues. Per the germline V gene, CDR1 is DFQATT and CDR2 is SNEGSKA (reference sequence). CDR3 amino acids: CSGREGSTDTQYF. The CDR3 coding sequence is TGCAGTGGGCGGGAGGGAAGCACAGATACGCAGTATTTT.

The chain uses TRBV27 and TRBJ2-7; D is unclear. Trimming left V 7 bases short and J 5 bases short, with 15 bases between. The CDR3 loop spans 13 amino acids. Germline V gives CDR1 MNHEY, CDR2 SMNVEV (reference sequence). CDR3 sequence reads: CASISRSSDEQYF. The CDR3 DNA follows: TGTGCCAGCATATCGCGCAGCTCGGACGAGCAGTACTTC.

In this sample, this clonotype turned up many times. The rearrangement uses TRBV28 and TRBJ1-4, with D possibly TRBD1 on 5 matching bases. The CDR3 is 14 residues long. The V gene's germline CDR1 is MDHEN and CDR2 SYDVKM. Trimming cost V 8 bases and J 5 bases, with 15 bases left between them. The DNA of the CDR3 is TGTGCCAGCGCCTCGAGGGGACTAAATGAAAAACTGTTTTTT. It specifies CASASRGLNEKLFF.

This clonotype was seen a few times. The V and J genes are TRBV9 and TRBJ2-3, with a possible D match to TRBD2 (6 bases). Germline V gene lookup returns CDR1 SGDLS and CDR2 YYNGEE. V was shortened by 2 bases and J by 2 bases, with 6 bases between the two germline ends. The CDR3 covers 13 residues. The CDR3 sequence: CASSVDYTDTQYF. CDR3 nucleotide sequence: TGTGCCAGCAGCGTGGACTACACAGATACGCAGTATTTT.

This clonotype was seen only a few times. The chain joins TRBV2 to TRBJ2-7, with a tentative D call TRBD2 (6 bases). V dropped 8 bases and J dropped 2 bases, with 16 bases sitting between them. CDR1 is SNHLY, CDR2 FYNNEI, per germline. CDR3 length: 14 amino acids. CDR3 sequence reads: CASERGGAAYEQYF. The CDR3 coding sequence is TGTGCCAGCGAACGAGGAGGGGCCGCCTACGAGCAGTACTTC.

The chain is built from TRBV7-8 and TRBJ1-2; 10 positions match TRBD1. Unmatched junction bases numbered 14, after V lost 3 bases and J lost 4 bases. The CDR3 contains 18 residues. Germline CDR1 reads SGHVS; CDR2 reads FQNEAQ. The CDR3 bases are TGTGCCAGCAGCTTCGCCCACCCCAGGACAGGGGGGGCCTATGGCTACACCTTC. Amino acid sequence: CASSFAHPRTGGAYGYTF.

On this clonotype itself: One base away lies a much larger clone, so this may be a sequencing read error. The chain links TRBV10-3 to TRBJ2-3; 12 bases are shared with TRBD2. This CDR3 is 16 amino acids long. Germline CDR1 reads ENHRY; CDR2 reads SYGVKD. In DNA form, the CDR3 reads TGTGCCATCAGCGGAACGACTAGCGGGAGCACAGATACGCAGAATTTT. Its protein product is CAISGTTSGSTDTQNF.

This chain links TRBV5-1 with TRBJ2-1, with 7 bases that match TRBD2. Unmatched junction bases numbered 5, after V lost 4 bases and J lost 4 bases. The CDR3 contains 14 residues. CDR1 and CDR2 from the germline V gene are SGHRS and YFSETQ. CDR3 DNA sequence: TGCGCCAGCAGCGAGGCGGGAGCGTACAATGAGCAGTTCTTC. This encodes CASSEAGAYNEQFF.

This rearrangement joins TRBV6-6 to TRBJ1-5; no clear D gene. The germline V gene has CDR1 MNHNY and CDR2 SVGAGI (reference sequence). Trimming cost V 5 bases and J 9 bases, with 14 bases left between them. CDR3 size: 13 residues. The CDR3: CASSPSGGRPQHF. For the CDR3, the DNA is TGTGCCAGCAGTCCGTCAGGCGGTCGGCCCCAGCATTTT.

This clonotype appeared a few times. V usage is TRBV10-3 and J usage is TRBJ2-5; possibly TRBD2 for D (6 bases). CDR3 size: 13 residues. V lost 7 bases and J 0 bases, leaving 9 bases between the germline ends. CDR1 ENHRY and CDR2 SYGVKD come from the germline V gene. The CDR3: CAINRGYQETQYF. In nucleotides, the CDR3 is TGTGCCATCAACCGGGGGTACCAAGAGACCCAGTACTTC.

The V gene is TRBV12-3 or TRBV12-4, the J gene TRBJ1-5; a weak D match, TRBD1 (6 bases). The V gene lost 6 bases and the J gene lost 0 bases, with 18 bases spanning the gap. The CDR3 has 17 residues. Here the CDR3 reads CASRQGGQIFSNQPQHF. For the CDR3, the DNA is TGTGCCAGCAGACAGGGCGGACAGATCTTTAGCAATCAGCCCCAGCATTTT.

The chain is built from TRBV5-5 and TRBJ2-2, with 9 bases that match TRBD1. V shed 3 bases and J 5 bases; nucleotides not matched to a gene: 11. CDR1 is SGHKS, CDR2 YYEKEE, per germline (reference sequence). CDR3 length: 17 residues. CDR3 loop: CASSSPGQGLGTGELFF. In nucleotides, the CDR3 is TGTGCCAGCAGCTCACCGGGACAGGGCCTAGGGACCGGGGAGCTGTTTTTT. Full variable domain (rest looked up from reference TRBV5-5 and TRBJ2-2): DAGVTQSPTHLIKTRGQQVTLRCSPISGHKSVSWYQQVLGQGPQFIFQYYEKEERGRGNFPDRFSARQFPNYSSELNVNALLLGDSALYLCASSSPGQGLGTGELFFGEGSRLTVL.

The table lists this clonotype with many counts. The chain employs TRBV6-2 or TRBV6-3 and TRBJ2-1; 9 bases match TRBD2. CDR3 size: 16 residues. Germline CDR1 MNHEY, CDR2 SVGEGT. J was trimmed by 1 base and V by 4 bases; bases with no gene match: 5. DNA for the CDR3: TGTGCCAGCAGTTCTCACACTAGCGGGTCCTACAATGAGCAGTTCTTC. This translates into CASSSHTSGSYNEQFF.

The J gene is TRBJ2-1, the V gene TRBV12-3 or TRBV12-4; 8 bases match TRBD2. The CDR3 sequence is 15 residues long. J was trimmed by 7 bases and V by 7 bases; bases with no gene match: 12. CDR3 in amino acids: CASKQRESPGNEQFF. CDR3 nucleotide sequence: TGTGCCAGCAAGCAGCGGGAGTCCCCCGGAAATGAGCAGTTCTTC.

This clonotype appeared a few times. The CDR3 loop is CASSGSGSNQPQHF. Written as DNA, the CDR3 is TGTGCCAGCAGTGGGTCGGGTAGCAATCAGCCCCAGCATTTT. The J gene is TRBJ1-5, the V gene TRBV6-1; D remains unclear. Germline CDR1 MNHNS, CDR2 SASEGT. V was trimmed by 4 bases and J by 0 bases, leaving 7 bases between them. The length of the CDR3 is 14 residues.

This chain uses TRBV15 with TRBJ2-4, with TRBD1 matching over 8 bases. Trimming at V came to 2 bases and at J to 15 bases, leaving 12 bases not matched to a gene. Germline lookup yields CDR1 LNHNV and CDR2 YYDKDF (reference sequence). CDR3 length equals 14 residues. The CDR3 DNA follows: TGTGCCACCAGCAGAACCCAGGACAGGGCATTAATGTACTTC. Its protein is CATSRTQDRALMYF.

The J gene is TRBJ2-7, the V gene TRBV29-1, with TRBD1 identical over 7 bases. The junction had 3 bases not matched to a gene; V was cut back by 4 bases and J by 6 bases. CDR1 SQVTM and CDR2 ANQGSEA come from the germline V gene. The CDR3 has 11 residues. Here the CDR3 DNA reads TGCAGCGTTGGACAGGGTGGCGAGCAGTACTTC. Amino acid sequence: CSVGQGGEQYF.

This clonotype was found many times. The chain carries TRBV5-1 and TRBJ2-1; 9 positions match TRBD1. Germline-derived CDR1 and CDR2 are SGHRS and YFSETQ. This CDR3 spans 16 amino acids. The J segment lost 4 bases and the V segment lost 2 bases, leaving 7 bases of the junction unmatched. In nucleotides, the CDR3 is TGCGCCAGCAGCTTCTCTGAGGGACAGGGATACAATGAGCAGTTCTTC. Its protein is CASSFSEGQGYNEQFF. Based on the CDR3 plus reference TRBV5-1 and TRBJ2-1, the full variable domain is KAGVTQTPRYLIKTRGQQVTLSCSPISGHRSVSWYQQTPGQGLQFLFEYFSETQRNKGNFPGRFSGRQFSNSRSEMNVSTLELGDSALYLCASSFSEGQGYNEQFFGPGTRLTVL.

In its sample, this clonotype was seen many times. The chain uses TRBV3-1 and TRBJ1-5; 12 bases map to TRBD1. V dropped 4 bases and J dropped 6; count of bases not matched to a gene: 4. The germline CDR1 and CDR2 sequences are LGHDT and YNNKEL (reference sequence). The CDR3 loop spans 15 amino acids. The CDR3 DNA is TGTGCCAGCAGCCCGGGACAGGGGGCAGGTCAGCCCCAGCATTTT. Its protein is CASSPGQGAGQPQHF.

The gene calls are TRBV28 and TRBJ2-3; the match to TRBD2 covers 14 bases. V trimming: 6 bases; J trimming: 10 bases; junction bases outside the gene matches: 9. The CDR3 loop spans 15 amino acids. CDR1 and CDR2 (germline): MDHEN, SYDVKM. Here the CDR3 reads CASRSTGTSGSAQYF. CDR3 DNA: TGTGCCAGCAGGTCAACCGGGACTAGCGGGAGTGCGCAGTATTTT.

The rearrangement uses TRBV9 and TRBJ2-3, with 7 bases matching TRBD2. Germline assignment: CDR1 SGDLS and CDR2 YYNGEE. J gave up 3 bases and V 0 bases, and 4 bases lay outside the gene matches. The CDR3 has 15 amino acids. CDR3 residues: CASSVARRGTDTQYF. As DNA, the CDR3 is TGTGCCAGCAGCGTAGCTCGGCGGGGGACAGATACGCAGTATTTT.

This clonotype appeared a few times. The chain is built from TRBV20-1 and TRBJ2-5; 7 bases are shared with TRBD2. This CDR3 spans 14 amino acids. The germline V gene encodes CDR1 DFQATT and CDR2 SNEGSKA (reference sequence). V was clipped by 1 base and J by 3 bases; unmatched bases: 5. The CDR3 DNA reads as TGCAGTGCTAGAGCCCCGGGAGGCGAAGAGACCCAGTACTTC. It codes for CSARAPGGEETQYF.

This chain uses TRBV5-1 with TRBJ1-3; D is ambiguous. The CDR3 is 16 amino acids. V was pared by 4 bases and J by 0 bases, with 14 bases between. The germline V gene encodes CDR1 SGHRS and CDR2 YFSETQ. The CDR3 DNA reads TGCGCCAGCAGCCCCAGCCAGATCAGCTCTGGAAACACCATATATTTT. Its translation: CASSPSQISSGNTIYF.

This clonotype was seen repeatedly, ten times or more. The chain uses TRBV15 and TRBJ2-3; no definite D call. Germline CDR1 reads LNHNV; CDR2 reads YYDKDF (reference sequence). The CDR3 has 12 residues. The V and J ends lost 4 bases and 3 bases respectively, with 5 bases between them. The CDR3 loop is CATSKVTDTQYF. The DNA of the CDR3 is TGTGCCACCAGCAAAGTTACAGATACGCAGTATTTT. Drawing the rest from reference TRBV15 and TRBJ2-3, the complete variable domain is DAMVIQNPRYQVTQFGKPVTLSCSQTLNHNVMYWYQQKSSQAPKLLFHYYDKDFNNEADTPDNFQSRRPNTSFCFLDIRSPGLGDTAMYLCATSKVTDTQYFGPGTRLTVL.

This clonotype was counted ten times or more. This chain links TRBV27 with TRBJ2-1; D is possibly TRBD1 or TRBD2 (6 bases each). The CDR3 contains 16 residues. Trimming pared 6 bases from V and 1 base from J, leaving 16 bases between. The V gene's germline CDR1 is MNHEY and CDR2 SMNVEV (reference sequence). This chain's CDR3 is CASSLPGAGSYNEQFF. The CDR3 region has the DNA TGTGCCAGCAGCTTACCAGGGGCGGGGTCCTACAATGAGCAGTTCTTC.

This clonotype was picked up many times. CDR3 nucleotides: TGTGCCAGCAGCTTAGTCGGCGGGAGTAAAGCCGGGGAGCTGTTTTTT. It encodes CASSLVGGSKAGELFF. J is TRBJ2-2 and V is TRBV7-2, with 7 bases identical to TRBD2. The CDR3 sequence is 16 residues long. Per the germline V gene, CDR1 is SGHTA and CDR2 is FQGNSA. After removal of 1 base from V and 6 bases from J, the junction contained 8 bases not matched to a gene. The full variable domain, with the rest looked up from reference TRBV7-2 and TRBJ2-2, is GAGVSQSPSNKVTEKGKDVELRCDPISGHTALYWYRQSLGQGLEFLIYFQGNSAPDKSGLPSDRFSAERTGGSVSTLTIQRTQQEDSAVYLCASSLVGGSKAGELFFGEGSRLTVL.